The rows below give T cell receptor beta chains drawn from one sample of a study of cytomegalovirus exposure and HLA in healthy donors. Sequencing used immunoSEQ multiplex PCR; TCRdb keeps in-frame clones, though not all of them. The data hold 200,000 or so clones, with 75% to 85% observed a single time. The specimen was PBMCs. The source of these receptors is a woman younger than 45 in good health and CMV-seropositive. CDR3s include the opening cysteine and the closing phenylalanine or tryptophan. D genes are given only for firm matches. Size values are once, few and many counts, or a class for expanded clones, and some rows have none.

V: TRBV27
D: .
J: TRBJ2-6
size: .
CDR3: CASSDFSISGANVLTF
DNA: TGTGCCAGCAGTGACTTCTCAATCTCTGGGGCCAACGTCCTGACTTTC

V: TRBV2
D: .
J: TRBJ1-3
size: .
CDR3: CASSEAGGSGNTIYF
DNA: TGTGCCAGCAGTGAAGCCGGGGGCTCTGGAAACACCATATATTTT

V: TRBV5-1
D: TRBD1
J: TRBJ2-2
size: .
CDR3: CASRPTGTGRTGELFF
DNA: TGCGCCAGCAGACCAACCGGGACAGGGAGGACCGGGGAGCTGTTTTTT

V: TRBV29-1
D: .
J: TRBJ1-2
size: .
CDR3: CSVVPGNYGYTF
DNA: TGCAGCGTTGTTCCAGGGAACTATGGCTACACCTTC

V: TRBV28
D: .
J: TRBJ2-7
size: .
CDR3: CASRRTGASYEQYF
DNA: TGTGCCAGCAGAAGGACGGGAGCCTCCTACGAGCAGTACTTC

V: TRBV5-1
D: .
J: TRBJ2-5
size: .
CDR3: CASSLSVQETQYF
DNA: TGCGCCAGCAGCTTAAGTGTACAGGAGACCCAGTACTTC

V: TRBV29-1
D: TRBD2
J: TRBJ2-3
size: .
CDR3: CSVVLAGETDTQYF
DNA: TGCAGCGTGGTACTAGCGGGAGAAACAGATACGCAGTATTTT

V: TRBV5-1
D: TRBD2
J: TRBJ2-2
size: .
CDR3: CASSAGLAGHTGELFF
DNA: TGCGCCAGCAGCGCGGGACTAGCGGGGCACACCGGGGAGCTGTTTTTT

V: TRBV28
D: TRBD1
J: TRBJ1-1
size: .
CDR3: CASSTGVRTEAFF
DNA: TGTGCCAGCAGCACAGGGGTAAGGACTGAAGCTTTCTTT

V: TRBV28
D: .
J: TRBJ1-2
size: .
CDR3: CASTGGKEGYTF
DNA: TGTGCCAGCACCGGAGGCAAGGAAGGCTACACCTTC

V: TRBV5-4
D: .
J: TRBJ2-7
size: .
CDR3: CASSSGGVVEQYF
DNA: TGTGCCAGCAGCTCGGGTGGCGTAGTGGAGCAGTACTTC

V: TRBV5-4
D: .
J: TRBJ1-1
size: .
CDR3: CASSLFLGPNTEAFF
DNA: TGTGCCAGCAGCCTTTTTTTGGGGCCGAACACTGAAGCTTTCTTT

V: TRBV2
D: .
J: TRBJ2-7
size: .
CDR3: CASYATPSSYEQYF
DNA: TGTGCCAGCTACGCGACTCCAAGCTCCTACGAGCAGTACTTC

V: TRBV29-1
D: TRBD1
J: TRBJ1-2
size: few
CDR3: CSVTGTAYGYTF
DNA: TGCAGCGTCACCGGGACAGCCTATGGCTACACCTTC

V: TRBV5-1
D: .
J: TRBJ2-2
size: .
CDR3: CASSLPFSDTGELFF
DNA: TGCGCCAGCAGCCTCCCCTTTAGCGACACCGGGGAGCTGTTTTTT

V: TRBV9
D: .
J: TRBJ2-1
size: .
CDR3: CASSRAGEQFF
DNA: TGTGCCAGCAGCCGGGCGGGCGAGCAGTTCTTC

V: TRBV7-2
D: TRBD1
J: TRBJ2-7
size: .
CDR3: CASSPQGSGQEQYF
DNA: TGTGCCAGCAGCCCACAGGGGTCGGGCCAAGAGCAGTACTTC

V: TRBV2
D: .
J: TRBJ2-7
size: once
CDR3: CASRPDTSYEQYF
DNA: TGTGCCAGCAGACCGGACACCTCCTACGAGCAGTACTTC

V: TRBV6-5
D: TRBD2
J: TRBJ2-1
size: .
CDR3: CASSYTLGGSYNEQFF
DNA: TGTGCCAGCAGTTACACTTTAGGCGGGAGCTACAATGAGCAGTTCTTC

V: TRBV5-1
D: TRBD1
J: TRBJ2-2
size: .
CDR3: CASSETGGTGELFF
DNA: TGCGCCAGCAGCGAGACAGGGGGAACCGGGGAGCTGTTTTTT

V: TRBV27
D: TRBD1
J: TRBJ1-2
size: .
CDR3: CASSTRTGVGYTF
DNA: TGTGCCAGCAGTACCCGGACAGGGGTAGGCTACACCTTC

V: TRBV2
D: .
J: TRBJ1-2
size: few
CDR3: CASGRDYGYTF
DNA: TGTGCCAGCGGCAGGGACTATGGCTACACCTTC

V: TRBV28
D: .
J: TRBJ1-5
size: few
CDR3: CASSFGTTYQPQHF
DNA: TGTGCCAGCAGTTTCGGGACAACATATCAGCCCCAGCATTTT

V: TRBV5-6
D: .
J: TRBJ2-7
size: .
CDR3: CASSQRQATYYEQYF
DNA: TGTGCCAGCAGCCAAAGACAGGCCACCTACTACGAGCAGTACTTC

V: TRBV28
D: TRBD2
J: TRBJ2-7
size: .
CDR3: CASRVSGRVYEQYF
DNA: TGTGCCAGCAGGGTTAGCGGGAGGGTCTACGAGCAGTACTTC

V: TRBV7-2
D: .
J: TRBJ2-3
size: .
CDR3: CASSLPPDSSTDTQYF
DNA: TGTGCCAGCAGCTTACCCCCCGACTCCTCCACAGATACGCAGTATTTT